These 23 T cell receptor beta chains were all obtained from the same sample, sequenced in a study of T cell changes during pregnancy in multiple sclerosis. Some clones are missing from TCRdb's copy, which holds only in-frame ones; the method was immunoSEQ multiplex PCR. This table has about 81,000 clones, about 95% appearing once. The starting material was peripheral blood, obtained in the third trimester of pregnancy. The receptor set was obtained from a female donor with multiple sclerosis, enrolled in a pregnancy study.

V and J are TRBV9 and TRBJ1-2, with D tentatively TRBD1 (5 bases). The germline V gene has CDR1 SGDLS and CDR2 YYNGEE. V lost 4 bases and J lost 8, with 15 bases in between. The length of the CDR3 is 13 residues. CDR3 sequence reads: CASSPSGGGGYTF. CDR3 nucleotides: TGTGCCAGCAGCCCTTCGGGGGGAGGAGGCTACACCTTC.

The rearrangement uses TRBV18 and TRBJ1-5; 9 nucleotides align to TRBD1. Germline CDR1 and CDR2: KGHSH and LQKENI. V shed 8 bases, J shed 4 bases, and the junction held 3 bases outside the gene matches. The CDR3 totals 13 residues. The CDR3 region is CASRDRENQPQHF. The CDR3 bases are TGTGCCAGCCGGGACAGGGAGAATCAGCCCCAGCATTTT.

The chain links TRBV9 to TRBJ2-3, with D possibly being TRBD1 (6 bases). V shed 3 bases and J shed 7 bases, with 9 bases lying between them. The CDR3 is made up of 12 amino acids. Per germline, CDR1 SGDLS and CDR2 YYNGEE. CDR3 nucleotides: TGTGCCAGCAGCGAACAGGGTAATACGCAGTATTTT. Translation: CASSEQGNTQYF.

This clone came up once. CDR3 residues: CASSLGQNMNTEAFF. Here the CDR3 DNA reads TGCGCCAGCAGCTTGGGGCAGAACATGAACACTGAAGCTTTCTTT. V gene TRBV5-1 combines with J gene TRBJ1-1; D not certain. Deletions cut 0 bases from V and 0 bases from J, with 9 bases between. This CDR3 comprises 15 residues. In germline, CDR1 is SGHRS, CDR2 YFSETQ. Variable domain in full (rest from reference TRBV5-1 and TRBJ1-1): KAGVTQTPRYLIKTRGQQVTLSCSPISGHRSVSWYQQTPGQGLQFLFEYFSETQRNKGNFPGRFSGRQFSNSRSEMNVSTLELGDSALYLCASSLGQNMNTEAFFGQGTRLTVV.

CDR3 DNA sequence: TGTGCCAGCAGCCCCTCTTTACTCGTCGGCGGAAACTACGAGCAGTACTTC. Residues: CASSPSLLVGGNYEQYF. The chain links TRBV9 to TRBJ2-7; unclear D gene. V was shortened by 4 bases and J by 3 bases, with 23 bases between the two germline ends. Germline V gene sequence: CDR1 SGDLS, CDR2 YYNGEE. The CDR3 covers 17 residues.

V gene TRBV2 combines with J gene TRBJ2-7; TRBD2 is a possible D gene (5 bases). V was cut by 7 bases and J by 0 bases, with 22 bases left in between. The CDR3 covers 17 residues. CDR1 is SNHLY, CDR2 FYNNEI, per germline. The CDR3 sequence is CASTERPSDRGSYEQYF. DNA for the CDR3: TGTGCCAGCACCGAGCGGCCGAGTGATCGGGGCTCCTACGAGCAGTACTTC.

The chain carries TRBV9 and TRBJ2-1; 7 bases map to TRBD1. Germline V gene lookup returns CDR1 SGDLS and CDR2 YYNGEE. The CDR3 loop spans 16 amino acids. J was trimmed by 0 bases and V by 3 bases; bases with no gene match: 6. CDR3 region: CASSGRTGLSYNEQFF. CDR3 nucleotides: TGTGCCAGCAGCGGCCGGACAGGACTCTCCTACAATGAGCAGTTCTTC.

J is TRBJ1-5 and V is TRBV6-5; no clear D gene. The CDR3 runs 13 residues. Germline lookup yields CDR1 MNHEY and CDR2 SVGAGI. V was pared by 5 bases and J by 4 bases, with 9 bases between. The CDR3: CASSMGSNQPQHF. The CDR3 DNA reads TGTGCCAGCAGTATGGGCAGTAATCAGCCCCAGCATTTT.

The rearrangement links TRBV5-6 to TRBJ1-2, with a weak D call TRBD1 (5 bases). Trimming removed 0 bases at V and 3 bases at J, with 9 bases between. Per the germline V gene, CDR1 is SGHDT and CDR2 is YYEEEE. The CDR3 has 14 amino acids. The DNA of the CDR3 is TGTGCCAGCAGCTTGGTCGGGGGGGACTATGGCTACACCTTC. Amino acid sequence: CASSLVGGDYGYTF.

This clone was seen more than once but under ten times. The conserved closing phenylalanine or tryptophan is absent in this CDR3, likely reflecting a read error. The DNA is left out, because the CDR3 cannot be placed on it with certainty; the CDR3 is given as TCRdb lists it. The gene calls are TRBV6-1 and TRBJ1-2. From its first to its last residue, the CDR3 has 14 amino acids. Germline loops: CDR1 MNHNS, CDR2 SASEGT. CDR3 protein: CASSEGGELGQASG.

V and J are TRBV9 and TRBJ1-2; a weak D match, TRBD1 (6 bases). The germline V and J ends were trimmed by 4 bases and 4 bases, with 14 bases remaining between them. CDR1 and CDR2 from the germline V gene are SGDLS and YYNGEE. This CDR3 region has 14 residues. The CDR3 DNA reads as TGTGCCAGCAGCCTCGGGGGGGGCGGCTATGGCTACACCTTC. Residues: CASSLGGGGYGYTF.

The chain has TRBV29-1 and TRBJ1-1; 7 bases line up with TRBD1. The V and J ends lost 5 bases and 6 bases, in that order; junction bases with no gene match: 6. CDR1 and CDR2 from the germline V gene are SQVTM and ANQGSEA. The CDR3 sequence is 12 residues long. The CDR3 DNA sequence: TGCAGCGTTAACACAGGGGACGCTGAAGCTTTCTTT. This encodes CSVNTGDAEAFF.

The genes are TRBV5-1 and TRBJ1-5, with 10 bases that match TRBD1. The germline V gene has CDR1 SGHRS and CDR2 YFSETQ. Trimming removed 5 bases from V and 5 bases from J; junction bases left unmatched: 7. There are 15 residues in the CDR3. The CDR3 DNA follows: TGCGCCAGCAGTTTTGGGACAGGGGAGGATCAGCCCCAGCATTTT. Protein product: CASSFGTGEDQPQHF.

The gene calls are TRBV11-3 and TRBJ2-1; 9 positions match TRBD2. The germline V gene encodes CDR1 SGHNT and CDR2 YENEEA. This CDR3 comprises 17 residues. With 0 bases clipped from V and 2 bases from J, the junction kept 5 bases outside the gene matches. This CDR3 is CASSLDEGGGAYNEQFF. CDR3 DNA: TGTGCCAGCAGCTTAGATGAGGGCGGGGGGGCCTACAATGAGCAGTTCTTC.

This rearrangement joins TRBV5-1 to TRBJ1-1; D gene ambiguous. Germline V gives CDR1 SGHRS, CDR2 YFSETQ. Trimming cost V 0 bases and J 0 bases, with 12 bases left between them. The CDR3 spans 16 residues. CDR3 region: CASSLDASHMNTEAFF. DNA for the CDR3: TGCGCCAGCAGCTTGGACGCTAGCCACATGAACACTGAAGCTTTCTTT.

This clone is a singleton in its sample. The chain joins TRBV7-9 to TRBJ1-1; D is unresolved. With 0 bases removed from V and 0 bases from J, the gap between germline ends came to 8 bases. CDR1 SEHNR and CDR2 FQNEAQ come from the germline V gene (reference sequence). The CDR3 loop spans 15 amino acids. CDR3 residues: CASSLAGSLNTEAFF. The CDR3 DNA follows: TGTGCCAGCAGCTTAGCGGGGAGTTTGAACACTGAAGCTTTCTTT.

This chain joins TRBV9 and TRBJ2-3, with D tentatively TRBD2 (6 bases). The V end was cut by 4 bases, the J end by 1 base, with 7 bases between. The length of the CDR3 is 13 residues. CDR1 and CDR2 from the germline V gene are SGDLS and YYNGEE. DNA for the CDR3: TGTGCCAGCAGCCCGGGAGGCACAGATACGCAGTATTTT. Its protein product is CASSPGGTDTQYF.

This clone was observed a few times. This sequence joins TRBV19 and TRBJ1-5, with 10 positions matching TRBD1. CDR3 length: 15 residues. Germline V gives CDR1 LNHDA, CDR2 SQIVND (reference sequence). After removal of 7 bases from V and 4 bases from J, the junction contained 7 bases not matched to a gene. CDR3 bases: TGTGCCAGTACCTCCGGGACAGGGGCGAATCAGCCCCAGCATTTT. This sequence encodes CASTSGTGANQPQHF.

The V and J genes are TRBV6-5 and TRBJ1-2; tentatively, D is TRBD1 (5 bases). Germline V CDR1 and CDR2: MNHEY, SVGAGI. Trimming cost V 4 bases and J 4 bases, with 7 bases left between them. The CDR3 loop spans 12 amino acids. The DNA for the CDR3 is TGTGCCAGCAGTTCAGACAGCTATGGCTACACCTTC. Its translation: CASSSDSYGYTF.

The chain has TRBV9 and TRBJ2-3, with TRBD1 matching over 10 bases. This CDR3 is 16 amino acids long. After removal of 3 bases from V and 2 bases from J, the junction contained 6 bases not matched to a gene. Germline CDR1 SGDLS, CDR2 YYNGEE. DNA of the CDR3: TGTGCCAGCAGCGCCCGGACAGGGGGTGTCACAGATACGCAGTATTTT. It specifies CASSARTGGVTDTQYF. Based on the CDR3 plus reference TRBV9 and TRBJ2-3, the full variable domain is DSGVTQTPKHLITATGQRVTLRCSPRSGDLSVYWYQQSLDQGLQFLIQYYNGEERAKGNILERFSAQQFPDLHSELNLSSLELGDSALYFCASSARTGGVTDTQYFGPGTRLTVL.

J is TRBJ2-7 and V is TRBV9; D is unclear. Germline V CDR1 and CDR2: SGDLS, YYNGEE. This CDR3 region has 15 residues. Between the trimmed V and J ends, which lost 0 bases and 4 bases, there was a span of 14 bases. The CDR3 DNA sequence: TGTGCCAGCAGCGTAGCTAACCTCCCCGGTTACGAGCAGTACTTC. It yields the protein CASSVANLPGYEQYF.

Only a few counts were recorded for this clone. This rearrangement joins TRBV2 to TRBJ2-2; the match to TRBD2 covers 14 bases. This CDR3 has 21 amino acids. Germline V CDR1 and CDR2: SNHLY, FYNNEI. The J segment lost 5 bases and the V segment lost 0 bases, leaving 14 bases of the junction unmatched. The CDR3 spells CASSEAGPGLAGAKTTGELFF. The DNA for the CDR3 is TGTGCCAGCAGTGAAGCGGGACCGGGACTAGCGGGGGCAAAGACGACCGGGGAGCTGTTTTTT.

The chain couples TRBV19 to TRBJ1-2; D not resolved. From germline, CDR1 is LNHDA and CDR2 SQIVND (reference sequence). V gave up 8 bases and J gave up 4 bases, with 20 bases separating them. The CDR3 contains 15 residues. The DNA of the CDR3 is TGTGCCAGTGCAGCCCGCGGCGCCTGGATCTATGGCTACACCTTC. Translation: CASAARGAWIYGYTF.